A single sample is the source of the 15 T cell receptor beta chains below, sequenced in a study of CD8+CD57+ T cells in acquired aplastic anemia. Researchers used genomic DNA as the template to profile TCR beta VDJ and CDR3. Each CDR3 protein is one row after TCRdb ran MiXCR on the reads. The sample has about 190,000 distinct CDR3 sequences; around 45% are singletons. Previously, flow cytometry had revealed CD8+CD57+ cell expansion in the patients chosen for sequencing. The sample taken for sequencing was sorted CD4+, CD8+, or CD8+CD57+ T cells (not recorded which) from PBMCs. Receptor source: a human donor with aplastic anemia.

To note about this clonotype: A junction end diverges from the germline sequence, so it may reflect a read error. The rearrangement uses TRBV2 and TRBJ1-4; 9 nucleotides agree with TRBD1. There are 16 residues in the CDR3. Germline V gene lookup returns CDR1 SNHLY and CDR2 FYNNEI. The CDR3 sequence: CASGSGTGRTNEKLFF. DNA for the CDR3: TGTGCCAGCGGCTCAGGGACAGGGAGAACTAACGAAAAACTGTTTTTT. Full variable domain (rest looked up from reference TRBV2 and TRBJ1-4): EPEVTQTPSHQVTQMGQEVILRCVPISNHLYFYWYRQILGQKVEFLVSFYNNEISEKSEIFDDQFSVERPDGSNFTLKIRSTKLEDSAMYFCASGSGTGRTNEKLFFGSGTQLSVL.

This clonotype occurred a few times. V is TRBV15 and J is TRBJ2-2; a weak D match, TRBD2 (6 bases). CDR1 is LNHNV and CDR2 is YYDKDF in the germline V gene (reference sequence). Trimming shortened V by 0 bases and J by 0 bases, and 14 bases separated the two germline ends. CDR3 length: 18 residues. The CDR3: CATSREGVIAANTGELFF. The CDR3 region has the DNA TGTGCCACCAGCAGAGAAGGCGTTATAGCGGCGAACACCGGGGAGCTGTTTTTT.

At least ten counts were recorded for this clonotype. The chain recombines TRBV7-9 with TRBJ2-2; 9 bases are shared with TRBD2. V trimming: 2 bases; J trimming: 6 bases; junction bases outside the gene matches: 10. CDR1 and CDR2 (germline): SEHNR, FQNEAQ (reference sequence). The CDR3 loop spans 17 amino acids. The CDR3 reads CASSLRGGRAPAGELFF. CDR3 nucleotides: TGTGCCAGCAGCTTACGTGGCGGGAGGGCCCCAGCCGGGGAGCTGTTTTTT. The whole variable domain, filled in from reference TRBV7-9 and TRBJ2-2, reads DTGVSQNPRHKITKRGQNVTFRCDPISEHNRLYWYRQTLGQGPEFLTYFQNEAQLEKSRLLSDRFSAERPKGSFSTLEIQRTEQGDSAMYLCASSLRGGRAPAGELFFGEGSRLTVL.

Comment on this clonotype: This sequence may be a read error, since a much larger clone differs from it by one base. The DNA for the CDR3 is TGCGCCAGCAGCCCCTCTCCACACTCTACCACAGATACGCAGTATTTT. Translated: CASSPSPHSTTDTQYF. The rearrangement joins TRBV4-3 to TRBJ2-3; D gene unclear. V was shortened by 4 bases and J by 2 bases, with 16 bases between the two germline ends. This CDR3 contains 16 residues. Germline CDR1 reads LGHNA; CDR2 reads YSLEER.

The sample holds many counts of this clonotype. V is TRBV30 and J is TRBJ2-7; possibly TRBD1 for D (6 bases). This CDR3 spans 14 amino acids. The germline V gene has CDR1 GTSNPN and CDR2 SVGIG (reference sequence). V was clipped by 3 bases and J by 5 bases, with 17 bases between them. CDR3 nucleotides: TGTGCCTGGAGAAAAAGGACAGACCCCCACGAGCAGTACTTC. It yields the protein CAWRKRTDPHEQYF. Full variable domain (remainder filled in from reference TRBV30 and TRBJ2-7): SQTIHQWPATLVQPVGSPLSLECTVEGTSNPNLYWYRQAAGRGLQLLFYSVGIGQISSEVPQNLSASRPQDRQFILSSKKLLLSDSGFYLCAWRKRTDPHEQYFGPGTRLTVT.

This clonotype was found many times. The J gene is TRBJ2-5, the V gene TRBV10-1; TRBD2 matches at 8 bases. J was trimmed by 2 bases and V by 0 bases; bases with no gene match: 14. The CDR3 runs 19 residues. From germline, CDR1 is WNHNN and CDR2 SYGVQD (reference sequence). As DNA, the CDR3 is TGCGCCAGCAGTGAGTCGATAGCCGGGAGGGCCATAGGTCAAGAGACCCAGTACTTC. The encoded protein is CASSESIAGRAIGQETQYF.

This clonotype was seen at least ten times. The J gene is TRBJ2-3, the V gene TRBV15, with D tentatively TRBD1 (6 bases). CDR1 and CDR2 (germline): LNHNV, YYDKDF (reference sequence). The CDR3 length is 14 residues. V was cut by 4 bases and J by 11 bases, with 19 bases left in between. The CDR3 DNA follows: TGTGCCACCAGCAACTACAGGGTGGGACAAATGCAGTATTTT. Protein sequence: CATSNYRVGQMQYF.

The chain uses TRBV24-1 and TRBJ2-5; the match to TRBD2 covers 7 bases. Germline V lookup: CDR1 KGHDR, CDR2 SFDVKD. V gave up 9 bases and J gave up 5 bases; unmatched junction bases: 11. This CDR3 has 14 amino acids. DNA for the CDR3: TGTGCCACCGCCCACGGCGGGAGTTCGGAGACCCAGTACTTC. Residues: CATAHGGSSETQYF.

This chain connects TRBV19 to TRBJ1-1, with 8 bases aligning to TRBD1. The CDR3 is made up of 13 amino acids. Germline V gene lookup returns CDR1 LNHDA and CDR2 SQIVND (reference sequence). The V segment lost 4 bases and the J segment 8 bases; nucleotides outside the gene matches: 6. CDR3 sequence reads: CASSKGQGREAFF. The CDR3 DNA reads TGTGCCAGTAGTAAAGGACAGGGTCGGGAAGCTTTCTTT.

This clonotype was counted many times. The junction and the germline gene differ at one end; a read error may be behind it. The chain employs TRBV24-1 and TRBJ2-7; TRBD1 matches at 9 bases. CDR3 length equals 14 residues. Looked up from germline, CDR1 is KGHDR and CDR2 is SFDVKD. In DNA, the CDR3 is TGTGCCACCAGTGATTCCGGGACAGGGCCTGAGCGGTACTTC. This codes for CATSDSGTGPERYF.

The sample holds many counts of this clonotype. Being one base from a much bigger clone, this may be a read error. Likely a read error: the CDR3 ends without its conserved phenylalanine or tryptophan. The chain couples TRBV15 to TRBJ2-7; the match to TRBD1 covers 7 bases. This CDR3 is built from 13 residues. V dropped 0 bases and J dropped 6; count of bases not matched to a gene: 2. From germline, CDR1 is LNHNV and CDR2 YYDKDF (reference sequence). CDR3 bases: TGTGCCACCAGCAGAGATCGACAGGGCGAGCAGTACCTC. It translates to CATSRDRQGEQYL.

This clonotype was found many times. The V gene is TRBV11-2, the J gene TRBJ2-5; 7 bases align to TRBD2. The CDR3 has 15 residues. Trimming at V came to 1 base and at J to 5 bases, leaving 7 bases not matched to a gene. From germline, CDR1 is SGHAT and CDR2 FQNNGV. In DNA, the CDR3 is TGTGCCAGCAGCTTAGGGGGAGGGCCGCATGAGACCCAGTACTTC. Amino acids: CASSLGGGPHETQYF. The full variable domain, in which reference TRBV11-2 and TRBJ2-5 provide the parts outside the CDR3, is EAGVAQSPRYKIIEKRQSVAFWCNPISGHATLYWYQQILGQGPKLLIQFQNNGVVDDSQLPKDRFSAERLKGVDSTLKIQPAKLEDSAVYLCASSLGGGPHETQYFGPGTRLLVL.

This clonotype was recorded a few times. The rearrangement links TRBV10-3 to TRBJ2-7, with no clear D. CDR3 length: 14 amino acids. V was trimmed by 10 bases and J by 2 bases, leaving 18 bases between them. Germline V lookup: CDR1 ENHRY, CDR2 SYGVKD. Here the CDR3 reads CATASTGETYEQYF. The CDR3 nucleotides are TGTGCCACCGCCTCAACGGGCGAAACCTACGAGCAGTACTTC.

The chain recombines TRBV7-9 with TRBJ2-1, with a possible D match to TRBD2 (6 bases). Germline CDR1 is SEHNR and CDR2 is FQNEAQ (reference sequence). This CDR3 is 13 amino acids long. Trimming removed 1 base at V and 7 bases at J, with 8 bases between. CDR3 DNA sequence: TGTGCCAGCAGCTTAGTAGGGACTAATGAGCAGTTCTTC. This translates into CASSLVGTNEQFF. Combining the CDR3 with reference TRBV7-9 and TRBJ2-1 gives the whole variable domain DTGVSQNPRHKITKRGQNVTFRCDPISEHNRLYWYRQTLGQGPEFLTYFQNEAQLEKSRLLSDRFSAERPKGSFSTLEIQRTEQGDSAMYLCASSLVGTNEQFFGPGTRLTVL.

This clonotype was picked up one time. The chain links TRBV29-1 to TRBJ1-2, with 8 bases fitting TRBD1. V lost 3 bases, J lost 7 bases, and 4 bases stayed unmatched. The CDR3 has 12 residues. Germline-derived CDR1 and CDR2 are SQVTM and ANQGSEA. Here the CDR3 reads CSVDQGAVGYTF. The DNA of the CDR3 is TGCAGCGTTGATCAGGGGGCGGTTGGCTACACCTTC. Complete variable domain (other parts from reference TRBV29-1 and TRBJ1-2): SAVISQKPSRDICQRGTSLTIQCQVDSQVTMMFWYRQQPGQSLTLIATANQGSEATYESGFVIDKFPISRPNLTFSTLTVSNMSPEDSSIYLCSVDQGAVGYTFGSGTRLTVV.